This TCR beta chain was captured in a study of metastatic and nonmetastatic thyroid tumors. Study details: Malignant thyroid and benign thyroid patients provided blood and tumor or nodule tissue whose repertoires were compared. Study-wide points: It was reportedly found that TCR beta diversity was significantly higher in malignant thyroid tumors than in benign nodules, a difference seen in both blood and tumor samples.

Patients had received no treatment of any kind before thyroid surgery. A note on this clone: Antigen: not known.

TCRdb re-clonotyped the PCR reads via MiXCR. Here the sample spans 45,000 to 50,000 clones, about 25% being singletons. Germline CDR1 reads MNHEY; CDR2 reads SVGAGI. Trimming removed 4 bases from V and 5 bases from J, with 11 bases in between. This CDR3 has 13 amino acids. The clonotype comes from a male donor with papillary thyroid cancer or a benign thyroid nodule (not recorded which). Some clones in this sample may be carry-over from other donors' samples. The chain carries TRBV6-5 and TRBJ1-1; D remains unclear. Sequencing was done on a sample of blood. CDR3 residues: CASSWGLGTEAFF. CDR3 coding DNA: TGTGCCAGCAGTTGGGGTTTGGGAACTGAAGCTTTCTTT.